This T cell receptor (beta chain) was sequenced in a study of blood T cell repertoires in COVID-19. As for the study in general: The origin of the acute and convalescent COVID-19 samples was the United States, Italy and Spain. T cells, B-cell-depleted T cells, or PBMCs supplied cDNA or gDNA.

As concerns this clone: At the DNA level, this CDR3 is encoded by other sequences in the same sample as well.

The CDR3 covers 14 residues. Germline lookup yields CDR1 SGHRS and CDR2 YFSETQ. The junction had 6 bases not matched to a gene; V was cut back by 2 bases and J by 8 bases. Original processing methods: Reference gene primer amplification gave nucleated cell count estimates. Measured with immunoSEQ multiplex PCR; TCRdb has only the in-frame clones, and not every one. The V and J calls and clone size were taken over from that table, and D and trimming were inferred from the DNA. Among a few hundred thousand clones listed, just under 85% were seen once. The sequence was collected from a man older than 75 with acute or convalescent COVID-19. The source material was peripheral blood. The gene calls are TRBV5-1 and TRBJ1-2; 10 bases are shared with TRBD1. CDR3 in DNA: TGCGCCAGCAGCTTCTCTGGACAGGGGGAGGGCTACACCTTC. The encoded protein is CASSFSGQGEGYTF. The full variable domain, with the rest looked up from reference TRBV5-1 and TRBJ1-2, is KAGVTQTPRYLIKTRGQQVTLSCSPISGHRSVSWYQQTPGQGLQFLFEYFSETQRNKGNFPGRFSGRQFSNSRSEMNVSTLELGDSALYLCASSFSGQGEGYTFGSGTRLTVV.